Listed here are 18 T cell receptor beta chains from one sample, sequenced in a study of response to subunit inactivated influenza vaccine. TCRdb passed the RT-PCR reads through MiXCR, listing each CDR3 protein once. Of more than 450,000 distinct CDR3 sequences detected, about 10% appear once; the ten largest clones hold approximately 10%. The sample was PBMCs from blood, taken on the day of vaccination. The receptors were gathered from a man in his forties or fifties who received an inactivated influenza vaccine.

This clonotype has just a few counts. V is TRBV5-1 and J is TRBJ2-7; D uncertain. Per the germline V gene, CDR1 is SGHRS and CDR2 is YFSETQ. V lost 0 bases and J 4 bases, leaving 8 bases between the germline ends. The CDR3 contains 13 residues. CDR3 amino acids: CASSLANEYEQYF. The DNA of the CDR3 is TGCGCCAGCAGCTTGGCCAACGAGTACGAGCAGTACTTC.

As regards this clonotype: This CDR3 is missing its conserved last phenylalanine or tryptophan, likely due to a read error. The V gene is TRBV27, the J gene TRBJ2-7, with TRBD1 identical over 7 bases. In germline, CDR1 is MNHEY, CDR2 SMNVEV (reference sequence). V shed 3 bases and J 3 bases; nucleotides not matched to a gene: 5. CDR3 length: 14 amino acids. The CDR3 spells CASSFVGGRYEQYL. Here the CDR3 DNA reads TGTGCCAGCAGTTTTGTAGGGGGCCGCTACGAGCAGTACCTC.

The gene calls are TRBV12-3 or TRBV12-4 and TRBJ2-1; no clear D. The CDR3 totals 13 residues. Trimming took 2 bases from V and 6 from J, leaving 8 bases between them. Written as DNA, the CDR3 is TGTGCCAGCAGTTTACGTTCCGGCAATGAGCAGTTCTTC. It specifies CASSLRSGNEQFF.

The gene calls are TRBV11-2 and TRBJ1-3, with D unclear. V shed 5 bases and J shed 0 bases, with 11 bases lying between them. Germline lookup yields CDR1 SGHAT and CDR2 FQNNGV. The CDR3 contains 15 residues. In DNA form, the CDR3 reads TGTGCCAGCAGCCCCCGTCTTAACTCTGGAAACACCATATATTTT. Translating gives CASSPRLNSGNTIYF.

The V call is TRBV7-6, the J call TRBJ2-4; 11 positions agree with TRBD1. The CDR3 is made up of 15 amino acids. CDR1 is SGHVS and CDR2 is FNYEAQ in the germline V gene. V was pared by 6 bases and J by 6 bases, with 7 bases of the junction left unmatched. CDR3 in amino acids: CASSTGTGGRNIQYF. The CDR3 DNA follows: TGTGCCAGCAGTACCGGGACAGGGGGAAGAAACATTCAGTACTTC.

A word on this clonotype: At one end, the junction sequence differs from germline, possibly due to a read error. J is TRBJ2-2 and V is TRBV6-2 or TRBV6-3; D ambiguous. Germline assignment: CDR1 MNHEY and CDR2 SVGEGT. CDR3 size: 13 residues. The CDR3 region is CACSYWNTGELFF. Written as DNA, the CDR3 is TGTGCCTGCAGTTATTGGAACACCGGGGAGCTGTTTTTT.

The CDR3 loop is CASSKTGGVWDEQYF. The CDR3 DNA follows: TGTGCCAGCAGTAAGACAGGGGGCGTCTGGGACGAGCAGTACTTC. The J gene is TRBJ2-7, the V gene TRBV12-3 or TRBV12-4, with 10 bases aligning to TRBD1. The CDR3 is made up of 15 amino acids. The ends lost 5 bases at V and 5 bases at J; junction bases unmatched: 9.

This clonotype was detected only a few times. The chain recombines TRBV7-2 with TRBJ2-7; 8 bases fit TRBD2. Germline CDR1 and CDR2: SGHTA and FQGNSA. Unmatched junction bases numbered 0, after V lost 6 bases and J lost 5 bases. This CDR3 has 11 residues. The CDR3 region has the DNA TGTGCCAGCAGGCGGGGGGACGAGCAGTACTTC. Encoded protein: CASRRGDEQYF. Supplemented by reference TRBV7-2 and TRBJ2-7, the full variable domain reads GAGVSQSPSNKVTEKGKDVELRCDPISGHTALYWYRQSLGQGLEFLIYFQGNSAPDKSGLPSDRFSAERTGGSVSTLTIQRTQQEDSAVYLCASRRGDEQYFGPGTRLTVT.

This clonotype was seen a handful of times. The DNA of the CDR3 is TGTGCCAGCGGCAGGGATGGAACCGGGGAGCTGTTTTTT. This sequence encodes CASGRDGTGELFF. The V and J genes are TRBV3-1 and TRBJ2-2; possible D gene TRBD1, 5 bases. The CDR3 is 13 residues long. Germline values: CDR1 LGHDT, CDR2 YNNKEL (reference sequence). V was clipped by 8 bases and J by 5 bases, with 12 bases between them. The full variable domain, with the rest looked up from reference TRBV3-1 and TRBJ2-2, is DTAVSQTPKYLVTQMGNDKSIKCEQNLGHDTMYWYKQDSKKFLKIMFSYNNKELIINETVPNRFSPKSPDKAHLNLHINSLELGDSAVYFCASGRDGTGELFFGEGSRLTVL.

This clonotype showed up many times. The gene calls are TRBV11-2 and TRBJ2-7; TRBD2 matches 13 bases. The CDR3 runs 15 residues. Per germline, CDR1 SGHAT and CDR2 FQNNGV. The trim removed 4 bases at V and 4 bases at J, leaving 4 bases unmatched. The CDR3 spells CASSSGTSGTYEQYF. CDR3 in DNA: TGTGCCAGCAGCTCAGGGACTAGCGGGACTTACGAGCAGTACTTC.

The CDR3 loop reads CASSLGFFSGNTIYF. For the CDR3, the DNA is TGTGCCAGCAGCTTAGGGTTCTTCTCTGGAAACACCATATATTTT. The chain uses TRBV7-6 and TRBJ1-3; D is ambiguous. From germline, CDR1 is SGHVS and CDR2 FNYEAQ. This CDR3 contains 15 residues. Trimming shortened V by 1 base and J by 0 bases, and 7 bases separated the two germline ends.

This clonotype was counted ten times or more. This chain links TRBV24-1 with TRBJ2-1; TRBD2 aligns across 7 bases. Germline V lookup: CDR1 KGHDR, CDR2 SFDVKD. Trimming removed 3 bases from V and 4 bases from J; junction bases left unmatched: 14. The CDR3 has 18 residues. For the CDR3, the DNA is TGTGCCACCAGTGATACCCTCGGGATGAGCGGGAATTACAATGAGCAGTTCTTC. Encoded protein: CATSDTLGMSGNYNEQFF.

This clonotype appeared a few times. V gene TRBV20-1 combines with J gene TRBJ2-5; no clear D gene. Germline-derived CDR1 and CDR2 are DFQATT and SNEGSKA (reference sequence). CDR3 length: 13 amino acids. V gave up 4 bases and J gave up 1 base, with 10 bases separating them. The CDR3 sequence: CSAILPSQETQYF. CDR3 nucleotide sequence: TGCAGTGCTATCCTACCCTCCCAAGAGACCCAGTACTTC.

This clonotype has at least ten counts. The chain has TRBV5-1 and TRBJ2-1, with 9 bases matching TRBD1. CDR1 is SGHRS, CDR2 YFSETQ, per germline. The CDR3 spans 15 residues. V trimming: 4 bases; J trimming: 6 bases; junction bases outside the gene matches: 8. CDR3 amino acids: CASSGGQGTFNEQFF. The CDR3 DNA is TGCGCCAGCAGCGGAGGACAGGGGACGTTCAATGAGCAGTTCTTC.

This chain connects TRBV4-3 to TRBJ2-1; 10 bases are a match to TRBD2. CDR3 length: 15 residues. Germline-derived CDR1 and CDR2 are LGHNA and YSLEER. With 4 bases clipped from V and 7 bases from J, the junction kept 7 bases outside the gene matches. The CDR3 region has the DNA TGCGCCAGCAGCCTAACTAGCGGGGCCCCTAATGAGCAGTTCTTC. Protein: CASSLTSGAPNEQFF.

This clonotype was seen more than once but under ten times. This chain links TRBV10-3 with TRBJ1-2, with D possibly matching TRBD1 (5 bases). V gave up 3 bases and J gave up 4 bases, with 9 bases separating them. In germline, CDR1 is ENHRY, CDR2 SYGVKD. This CDR3 contains 13 residues. The CDR3 region has the DNA TGTGCCATCAGTGAACAGGAGCTCTATGGCTACACCTTC. Translating it yields CAISEQELYGYTF.

This clonotype was counted a few times. The J gene is TRBJ2-1, the V gene TRBV14, with a possible D match to TRBD2 (6 bases). This CDR3 region has 16 residues. The germline CDR1 and CDR2 sequences are SGHDN and FVKESK. The V and J ends lost 4 bases and 8 bases respectively, with 21 bases between them. CDR3 in DNA: TGTGCCAGCAGCCTCCTTTGGGGCGGCCAGCGGGATGAGCAGTTCTTC. It codes for CASSLLWGGQRDEQFF.

The rearrangement joins TRBV5-5 to TRBJ2-1; D might be TRBD1 (5 bases). V lost 4 bases to trimming and J lost 12 bases, with 17 bases between them. This CDR3 is built from 13 residues. Per germline, CDR1 SGHKS and CDR2 YYEKEE (reference sequence). This chain's CDR3 is CASSPVDTPAQFF. The CDR3 DNA sequence: TGTGCCAGCAGCCCTGTGGACACCCCTGCGCAGTTCTTC.